The next 8 T cell receptor beta chains were all read from a single sample in a study of early T cells in non-severe SARS-CoV-2 infection. A single record per CDR3 protein comes from TCRdb applying MiXCR to the 5' RACE reads. The sample lists about 56,000 distinct CDR3 sequences, less than 15% occurring once. Sequences were derived from whole blood, sampled at baseline. Receptor source: an adult who was a healthcare worker with PCR-confirmed SARS-CoV-2 infection or an uninfected control (not recorded which).

The table lists this clonotype with a few counts. This rearrangement joins TRBV20-1 to TRBJ2-7, with no clear D. Germline assignment: CDR1 DFQATT and CDR2 SNEGSKA (reference sequence). The ends were cut back, 4 bases at V and 2 bases at J, with 6 bases in the middle. This CDR3 comprises 11 residues. In DNA, the CDR3 is TGCAGTGCTACAGATCCCTACGAGCAGTACTTC. Residues: CSATDPYEQYF.

This chain connects TRBV5-1 to TRBJ1-1, with TRBD1 identical over 7 bases. CDR3 size: 15 residues. Trimming removed 5 bases from V and 4 bases from J; junction bases left unmatched: 11. Germline-derived CDR1 and CDR2 are SGHRS and YFSETQ. CDR3: CASSFYDREGTEAFF. CDR3 sequence (DNA): TGCGCCAGCAGTTTTTACGACAGGGAAGGCACTGAAGCTTTCTTT.

The J gene is TRBJ2-7, the V gene TRBV28; 10 bases map to TRBD2. CDR3 length equals 15 residues. The trim removed 5 bases at V and 6 bases at J, leaving 10 bases unmatched. The germline V gene has CDR1 MDHEN and CDR2 SYDVKM. CDR3: CASSTKAGGPGEQYF. CDR3 DNA: TGTGCCAGCAGTACAAAAGCGGGAGGGCCGGGCGAGCAGTACTTC.

The chain joins TRBV7-2 to TRBJ2-7, with D perhaps being TRBD1 or TRBD2 (6 bases each). Per germline, CDR1 SGHTA and CDR2 FQGNSA. CDR3 length: 13 amino acids. The V end was cut by 5 bases, the J end by 7 bases, with 15 bases between. CDR3 amino acids: CASSRGQGAEQYF. In DNA form, the CDR3 reads TGTGCCAGCAGCCGGGGGCAGGGTGCTGAGCAGTACTTC.

The sample holds many counts of this clonotype. The chain uses TRBV20-1 and TRBJ2-5; perhaps D is TRBD1 or TRBD2 (5 bases each). This CDR3 has 12 amino acids. The germline V gene encodes CDR1 DFQATT and CDR2 SNEGSKA (reference sequence). Trimming removed 5 bases at V and 0 bases at J, with 7 bases between. This CDR3 reads CSAGGDQETQYF. The CDR3 nucleotides read TGCAGTGCTGGGGGAGACCAAGAGACCCAGTACTTC.

This clonotype was detected a few times. The rearrangement uses TRBV12-3 or TRBV12-4 and TRBJ2-3, with 9 bases that match TRBD2. The trim removed 7 bases at V and 5 bases at J, leaving 7 bases unmatched. The CDR3 consists of 14 residues. The CDR3 nucleotides read TGTGCCAGCAATAGGGGACTAGCTGTAGATACGCAGTATTTT. This translates into CASNRGLAVDTQYF.

This clonotype was recorded once. Since no conserved phenylalanine or tryptophan closes the CDR3, a read error is the likely cause. CDR3 DNA: TGCAGTGTCTATAGCGGGAGCGCCGGGAACATTCAGTACTAC. This gives the protein CSVYSGSAGNIQYY. The chain is built from TRBV20-1 and TRBJ2-4; 9 nucleotides align to TRBD2. V lost 7 bases and J lost 7; bases outside the gene matches: 11. CDR1 is DFQATT and CDR2 is SNEGSKA in the germline V gene (reference sequence). The CDR3 is 14 amino acids.

This clonotype was detected a few times. The rearrangement uses TRBV4-1 and TRBJ2-3; 11 nucleotides match TRBD2. The CDR3 is 17 amino acids. V was pared by 0 bases and J by 5 bases, with 7 bases of the junction left unmatched. CDR1 and CDR2 from the germline V gene are MGHRA and YSYEKL. The CDR3 sequence: CASSQESTSGAGDTQYF. CDR3 in DNA: TGCGCCAGCAGCCAAGAATCGACTAGCGGGGCGGGAGATACGCAGTATTTT.